Each of the 32 T cell receptor beta chains below was sequenced from the same sample in a study of cytomegalovirus exposure and HLA in healthy donors. The table came from immunoSEQ multiplex PCR; TCRdb's copy has only in-frame clones and leaves some out. The data hold roughly 130,000 clones, with about 90% observed a single time. The sequenced material came from PBMCs. The receptor set was obtained from a man in his thirties or forties in good health and CMV-seronegative.

The V and J genes are TRBV5-1 and TRBJ2-1; 8 nucleotides match TRBD2. Germline CDR1 and CDR2: SGHRS and YFSETQ. The CDR3 contains 14 residues. V shed 2 bases and J 5 bases; nucleotides not matched to a gene: 3. In DNA form, the CDR3 reads TGCGCCAGCAGCTTCCTAGCGGGTAACAATGAGCAGTTCTTC. Translated, it gives CASSFLAGNNEQFF.

The J gene is TRBJ2-2, the V gene TRBV5-1; D not certain. V was shortened by 4 bases and J by 0 bases, with 7 bases between the two germline ends. The germline CDR1 and CDR2 sequences are SGHRS and YFSETQ. This CDR3 region has 14 residues. CDR3 coding DNA: TGCGCCAGCAGCAGCCCTACGAACACCGGGGAGCTGTTTTTT. Its translation is CASSSPTNTGELFF.

V usage is TRBV30 and J usage is TRBJ2-2; 8 bases are a match to TRBD2. The CDR3 spans 15 residues. V was clipped by 5 bases and J by 0 bases; unmatched bases: 5. Germline V gene lookup returns CDR1 GTSNPN and CDR2 SVGIG (reference sequence). The CDR3 spells CAWDIAGTNTGELFF. CDR3 sequence (DNA): TGTGCCTGGGACATAGCGGGAACGAACACCGGGGAGCTGTTTTTT.

This clone came up a few times. The chain couples TRBV6-5 to TRBJ1-1, with D possibly being TRBD1 (5 bases). This CDR3 has 15 residues. CDR1 and CDR2 from the germline V gene are MNHEY and SVGAGI. Between the trimmed V and J ends, which lost 4 bases and 1 base, there was a span of 13 bases. CDR3 sequence: CASSLDPGGNTEAFF. The CDR3 DNA reads as TGTGCCAGCAGTTTAGACCCGGGGGGGAACACTGAAGCTTTCTTT.

The V call is TRBV9, the J call TRBJ1-5; no reliable D call. CDR1 and CDR2 from the germline V gene are SGDLS and YYNGEE. The CDR3 is 11 amino acids. The CDR3 DNA reads TGTGACGGTCCGAAAGCCCAACCCCAGCATTTT. Translation gives CDGPKAQPQHF.

This chain links TRBV14 with TRBJ2-1; 7 nucleotides agree with TRBD2. The CDR3 loop spans 14 amino acids. Trimming removed 4 bases from V and 5 bases from J; junction bases left unmatched: 5. Germline CDR1 and CDR2: SGHDN and FVKESK. CDR3 bases: TGTGCCAGCAGCCCCGGGACTAAAAACAATGAGCAGTTCTTC. It codes for CASSPGTKNNEQFF.

The chain uses TRBV7-9 and TRBJ2-7; 16 bases fit TRBD2. Germline assignment: CDR1 SEHNR and CDR2 FQNEAQ (reference sequence). J was trimmed by 7 bases and V by 5 bases; bases with no gene match: 11. The CDR3 consists of 17 residues. DNA of the CDR3: TGTGCCAGCAGCATAGGGACTAGCGGGAGGGCCCTCCGGGAGCAGTACTTC. It yields the protein CASSIGTSGRALREQYF.

The rearrangement links TRBV2 to TRBJ2-5; 7 nucleotides align to TRBD1. Germline loops: CDR1 SNHLY, CDR2 FYNNEI. V was pared by 8 bases and J by 9 bases, with 12 bases of the junction left unmatched. This CDR3 contains 13 residues. The CDR3 nucleotides read TGTGCCAGCCTTTTACAGGGGACGGCCGCCCAGTACTTC. It specifies CASLLQGTAAQYF.

The chain combines TRBV5-1 with TRBJ1-5, with 7 bases fitting TRBD1. This CDR3 has 16 residues. V trimming: 0 bases; J trimming: 4 bases; junction bases outside the gene matches: 7. Looked up from germline, CDR1 is SGHRS and CDR2 is YFSETQ. The CDR3 reads CASSLGTGEANQPQHF. CDR3 DNA sequence: TGCGCCAGCAGCTTGGGTACAGGGGAGGCAAATCAGCCCCAGCATTTT.

This sequence joins TRBV7-2 and TRBJ2-3; 11 bases line up with TRBD2. The CDR3 loop spans 19 amino acids. From germline, CDR1 is SGHTA and CDR2 FQGNSA. The V segment lost 1 base and the J segment 6 bases; nucleotides outside the gene matches: 15. The CDR3 spells CASSLVTYVLAGVPDTQYF. The CDR3 coding sequence is TGTGCCAGCAGCTTAGTGACTTACGTACTAGCGGGAGTCCCGGATACGCAGTATTTT.

The chain employs TRBV19 and TRBJ2-1; unclear D gene. Germline values: CDR1 LNHDA, CDR2 SQIVND (reference sequence). The ends were cut back, 7 bases at V and 4 bases at J, with 17 bases in the middle. This CDR3 is 15 amino acids long. CDR3 sequence: CASISSAHTYNEQFF. CDR3 DNA: TGTGCCAGTATTTCGAGCGCTCATACATACAATGAGCAGTTCTTC.

The chain combines TRBV30 with TRBJ1-2; 9 bases align to TRBD1. V shed 3 bases, J shed 14 bases, and the junction held 16 bases outside the gene matches. Germline-derived CDR1 and CDR2 are GTSNPN and SVGIG (reference sequence). The CDR3 loop spans 14 amino acids. Here the CDR3 reads CAWRISGQGAALTF. Written as DNA, the CDR3 is TGTGCCTGGAGAATCTCGGGACAGGGCGCCGCTCTGACCTTC.

V usage is TRBV25-1 and J usage is TRBJ1-1; 8 positions agree with TRBD1. V gave up 3 bases and J gave up 4 bases; unmatched junction bases: 10. The CDR3 runs to 16 residues. Germline V gives CDR1 MGHDK, CDR2 SYGVNS. The CDR3 here is CASSDQRTGRITEAFF. Written as DNA, the CDR3 is TGTGCCAGCAGTGATCAGCGGACAGGGAGGATCACTGAAGCTTTCTTT.

This clone occurred a few times. This chain links TRBV6-5 with TRBJ2-7; 10 nucleotides agree with TRBD2. From germline, CDR1 is MNHEY and CDR2 SVGAGI. The ends lost 5 bases at V and 5 bases at J; junction bases unmatched: 6. The CDR3 loop spans 14 amino acids. The CDR3 sequence is CASSEREGPHEQYF. Written as DNA, the CDR3 is TGTGCCAGCAGTGAGCGGGAGGGTCCCCACGAGCAGTACTTC.

This clone has only one observation. The chain couples TRBV7-2 to TRBJ2-7; D may be TRBD2 (6 bases). The germline gives CDR1 SGHTA, CDR2 FQGNSA. CDR3 length equals 15 residues. Trimming took 3 bases from V and 2 from J, leaving 14 bases between them. CDR3 residues: CASSFYEGGAYEQYF. DNA for the CDR3: TGTGCCAGCAGCTTCTACGAGGGAGGCGCCTACGAGCAGTACTTC.

V and J are TRBV14 and TRBJ2-2, with 8 bases lining up with TRBD1. The germline gives CDR1 SGHDN, CDR2 FVKESK. The CDR3 sequence is 16 residues long. V dropped 1 base and J dropped 1; count of bases not matched to a gene: 2. The DNA for the CDR3 is TGTGCCAGCAGCCAAGTAGGGACAGGGAACACCGGGGAGCTGTTTTTT. It translates to CASSQVGTGNTGELFF.

This chain uses TRBV7-2 with TRBJ2-1; 7 bases are a match to TRBD1. Germline trimming cut 7 bases from V and 2 bases from J; bases unmatched to any gene: 5. The CDR3 has 14 residues. The germline V gene encodes CDR1 SGHTA and CDR2 FQGNSA. DNA of the CDR3: TGTGCCAGCACTCGACAGGGCCCCTACAATGAGCAGTTCTTC. Protein: CASTRQGPYNEQFF.

The chain carries TRBV30 and TRBJ2-5; no firm D call. The ends were cut back, 2 bases at V and 2 bases at J, with 12 bases in the middle. The CDR3 sequence is 14 residues long. Germline loops: CDR1 GTSNPN, CDR2 SVGIG (reference sequence). CDR3 DNA sequence: TGTGCCTGGAGTCAGTTTAAGTTACAAGAGACCCAGTACTTC. Protein product: CAWSQFKLQETQYF.

The genes are TRBV6-1 and TRBJ2-6, with D perhaps matching TRBD2 (5 bases). The CDR3 runs to 15 residues. The germline gives CDR1 MNHNS, CDR2 SASEGT. Trimming took 8 bases from V and 0 from J, leaving 11 bases between them. CDR3 protein: CASGSVDSGANVLTF. The CDR3, as DNA: TGTGCCAGCGGTAGCGTGGACTCTGGGGCCAACGTCCTGACTTTC.

This clone was picked up a small number of times. The rearrangement links TRBV21-1 to TRBJ1-5; TRBD1 is the table's D call and was not checked against the DNA. TRBV21-1 represents a pseudogene. The length of the CDR3 is 16 residues. The CDR3 nucleotides are TGTGCCAGCAGCAATCGGGGCGGACAGGGAAATCAGCCCCAGCATTTT. The encoded protein is CASSNRGGQGNQPQHF.

The chain is built from TRBV6-1 and TRBJ1-4, with 12 nucleotides matching TRBD1. Losses at the gene ends were 1 base for V and 8 bases for J; bases not matched to a gene: 23. CDR1 is MNHNS, CDR2 SASEGT, per germline. The CDR3 extends over 22 amino acids. The CDR3 spells CASSEVPSGGDRGLPFNEKLFF. The CDR3 DNA sequence: TGTGCCAGCAGTGAAGTTCCTTCTGGAGGGGACAGGGGGCTTCCCTTTAACGAAAAACTGTTTTTT.

The rearrangement links TRBV27 to TRBJ2-1, with TRBD1 matching over 10 bases. The CDR3 spans 14 residues. J was trimmed by 6 bases and V by 5 bases; bases with no gene match: 4. The germline CDR1 and CDR2 sequences are MNHEY and SMNVEV (reference sequence). The CDR3 nucleotides are TGTGCCAGCAGTCGGGACAGGGGTAGCAATGAGCAGTTCTTC. As protein: CASSRDRGSNEQFF.

CDR3 residues: CASSSSGLYNEQFF. CDR3 bases: TGTGCCAGCAGCTCTAGCGGGCTCTACAATGAGCAGTTCTTC. The rearrangement links TRBV6-1 to TRBJ2-1; 8 positions agree with TRBD2. V dropped 6 bases and J dropped 3; count of bases not matched to a gene: 4. Germline CDR1 reads MNHNS; CDR2 reads SASEGT. The CDR3 is made up of 14 amino acids.

V gene TRBV10-3 combines with J gene TRBJ1-1; D unresolved. The V gene's germline CDR1 is ENHRY and CDR2 SYGVKD. Between the trimmed V and J ends, which lost 3 bases and 1 base, there was a span of 9 bases. This CDR3 spans 14 amino acids. The CDR3 protein is CAISESTSNTEAFF. The DNA of the CDR3 is TGTGCCATCAGTGAATCAACATCGAACACTGAAGCTTTCTTT.

The chain recombines TRBV18 with TRBJ1-5, with a tentative D call TRBD1 (5 bases). Trimming cost V 8 bases and J 3 bases, with 11 bases left between them. Germline CDR1 reads KGHSH; CDR2 reads LQKENI. The CDR3 has 13 residues. The CDR3 region has the DNA TGTGCCAGCCAGACAGATGTCAATCAGCCCCAGCATTTT. This sequence encodes CASQTDVNQPQHF. Using reference TRBV18 and TRBJ1-5 for the parts outside the CDR3, the full variable domain is NAGVMQNPRHLVRRRGQEARLRCSPMKGHSHVYWYRQLPEEGLKFMVYLQKENIIDESGMPKERFSAEFPKEGPSILRIQQVVRGDSAAYFCASQTDVNQPQHFGDGTRLSIL.

The chain is built from TRBV7-8 and TRBJ2-7, with D possibly TRBD1 on 5 matching bases. The CDR3 covers 13 residues. V shed 5 bases and J shed 2 bases, with 10 bases lying between them. Looked up from germline, CDR1 is SGHVS and CDR2 is FQNEAQ. Here the CDR3 DNA reads TGTGCCAGCAGCCTCGCGGACACCTACGAGCAGTACTTC. This gives the protein CASSLADTYEQYF.

This chain connects TRBV19 to TRBJ2-7; TRBD2 agrees at 11 bases. CDR3 length: 14 amino acids. J was trimmed by 3 bases and V by 4 bases; bases with no gene match: 2. Germline CDR1 LNHDA, CDR2 SQIVND (reference sequence). CDR3 in amino acids: CASSRLAGSYEQYF. The CDR3 nucleotides read TGTGCCAGTAGTAGACTAGCGGGGAGCTACGAGCAGTACTTC. Looking up the rest from reference TRBV19 and TRBJ2-7 gives the full variable domain: DGGITQSPKYLFRKEGQNVTLSCEQNLNHDAMYWYRQDPGQGLRLIYYSQIVNDFQKGDIAEGYSVSREKKESFPLTVTSAQKNPTAFYLCASSRLAGSYEQYFGPGTRLTVT.

The rearrangement links TRBV18 to TRBJ2-7; 8 positions match TRBD2. This CDR3 region has 15 residues. V lost 1 base and J lost 6; bases outside the gene matches: 8. In germline, CDR1 is KGHSH, CDR2 LQKENI. CDR3 in amino acids: CASSPQQAGAGEQYF. The CDR3 bases are TGTGCCAGCTCACCACAACAAGCGGGAGCGGGCGAGCAGTACTTC.

The V gene is TRBV7-9, the J gene TRBJ1-1, with D perhaps TRBD1 (5 bases). This CDR3 is built from 14 residues. Trimming cost V 4 bases and J 0 bases, with 9 bases left between them. From germline, CDR1 is SEHNR and CDR2 FQNEAQ (reference sequence). CDR3 residues: CASSWAGVNTEAFF. The CDR3 nucleotides are TGTGCCAGCAGCTGGGCGGGGGTGAACACTGAAGCTTTCTTT.

V is TRBV10-3 and J is TRBJ2-3; tentative D call: TRBD2 (6 bases). The V gene's germline CDR1 is ENHRY and CDR2 SYGVKD. The CDR3 sequence is 14 residues long. V lost 7 bases, J lost 0 bases, and 11 bases lay in between. The CDR3 region has the DNA TGTGCCATCATGAGCGGGTCAAGCACAGATACGCAGTATTTT. This translates into CAIMSGSSTDTQYF.

The rearrangement uses TRBV28 and TRBJ2-3, with D possibly being TRBD2 (6 bases). Looked up from germline, CDR1 is MDHEN and CDR2 is SYDVKM. This CDR3 is 13 amino acids long. Trimming removed 11 bases from V and 4 bases from J, with 16 bases in between. The CDR3 DNA is TGTGCCTCACAGGCGGGGTTCGCAGATACGCAGTATTTT. Residues: CASQAGFADTQYF.

The V gene is TRBV29-1, the J gene TRBJ2-1; 7 bases are a match to TRBD2. CDR3 length equals 16 residues. Looked up from germline, CDR1 is SQVTM and CDR2 is ANQGSEA. V lost 7 bases, J lost 2 bases, and 14 bases stayed unmatched. CDR3 in amino acids: CSGLGGGYETYNEQFF. As DNA, the CDR3 is TGCAGCGGATTGGGGGGGGGATATGAGACCTACAATGAGCAGTTCTTC.